This TCR beta chain came from a study of T-cell memory formation after mild COVID-19. Study-wide results and caveats: Memory cells collected pre-infection included some clones that later responded, suggesting cross-reactive memory joined.

Germline V CDR1 and CDR2: SGDLS, YYNGEE. The CDR3 has 13 amino acids. Trimming took 7 bases from V and 1 from J, leaving 9 bases between them. 5'RACE primed at constant segments yielded TCR alpha and TCR beta cDNA libraries bearing sample barcodes and UMIs. A single record per CDR3 protein comes from TCRdb applying MiXCR to the 5' RACE reads. The sample gives roughly 480,000 distinct CDR3 sequences, 20% to 25% of which show up once; about 12% is in the top ten. Comment on this clonotype: Its antigen is not known.

This TCR derives from an adult woman who had mild COVID-19 (a few samples of this study predate the infection). Cell type and time point are not known. This chain links TRBV9 with TRBJ2-1; D is possibly TRBD2 (6 bases). Material for sequencing was PBMCs or a T cell subset sorted from them (not recorded which). As DNA, the CDR3 is TGTGCCAGCGCCAGCGGGTCCTACAATGAGCAGTTCTTC. Its protein is CASASGSYNEQFF.